This T cell receptor (beta chain) was found in a study of cytomegalovirus exposure and HLA in healthy donors. The wider study: Earlier results showed roughly 120 million unique TCR beta sequences derived from roughly 180 million T cells.

To note about this clone: Its specificity is unknown.

60 Vbeta and 13 Jbeta primers were used in PCR. Under the authors' procedure: There were about 80 million unique TCR beta chains by a later count, and about 12 million of them were shared. Clones were read by immunoSEQ multiplex PCR, and TCRdb kept only the in-frame ones, dropping some. V, J and clone size reflect that table, while D and trimming were determined from the DNA. The sample lists about 140,000 clones; approximately 82% were seen once. Broader study findings: An analysis was carried out later, and it reportedly showed fewer N-insertions in an Asian-associated ancestry cluster than the 666-donor mean.

The CDR3 is made up of 13 amino acids. Trimming stripped 0 bases from V and 6 bases from J, with 9 bases between. CDR1 is SGHTA, CDR2 FQGNSA, per germline. Sequenced input: PBMCs. The TCR originated in a woman between 40 and 50 years old in good health and CMV-seronegative. The V call is TRBV7-2, the J call TRBJ2-7; D may be TRBD1 (5 bases). CDR3 sequence reads: CASSLARQGEQYF. The CDR3 region has the DNA TGTGCCAGCAGCTTAGCGCGGCAGGGCGAGCAGTACTTC.